The 20 T cell receptor beta chains in this list originate from one sample, sequenced in a study of post-analysis software for immune sequencing data. Study findings and constraints: Elevated frequency relative to controls characterized 4 or 5 TRBV segments in patients, TRBV5-6, TRBV5-1 and TRBV20-1 among them.

These receptors are not linked to any known antigen. Tagging with unique molecular identifiers was a feature of the TCR beta cDNA libraries. TCRdb ran MiXCR on the PCR reads and lists one entry per CDR3 protein. Among 700,000 to 900,000 distinct CDR3 sequences listed, around 46% were seen once. The sample consisted of blood. These receptors came from a girl aged 5-17 years with multiple sclerosis.

This chain uses TRBV12-3 or TRBV12-4 with TRBJ1-2; D gene ambiguous. Trimming took off 3 bases at V and 4 bases at J, with 9 bases between the two ends. This CDR3 region has 13 residues. The chain's CDR3 is CASSFRGSYGYTF. As DNA, the CDR3 is TGTGCCAGCAGTTTTCGGGGAAGCTATGGCTACACCTTC.

The CDR3 spells CASSGANGAVNEQFF. The CDR3 region has the DNA TGTGCCAGCAGCGGAGCTAACGGAGCGGTCAATGAGCAGTTCTTC. This rearrangement joins TRBV7-2 to TRBJ2-1; possibly TRBD2 for D (5 bases). V shed 5 bases and J shed 6 bases, with 17 bases lying between them. The germline gives CDR1 SGHTA, CDR2 FQGNSA. The CDR3 runs to 15 residues.

V is TRBV20-1 and J is TRBJ1-4; D not resolved. The CDR3 runs to 15 residues. With 1 base removed from V and 1 base from J, the gap between germline ends came to 10 bases. Looked up from germline, CDR1 is DFQATT and CDR2 is SNEGSKA (reference sequence). CDR3 residues: CSARGPRGTNEKLFF. In DNA form, the CDR3 reads TGCAGTGCTAGAGGACCCCGCGGAACTAATGAAAAACTGTTTTTT.

V usage is TRBV20-1 and J usage is TRBJ1-2; 8 bases fit TRBD1. Trimming removed 7 bases from V and 4 bases from J; junction bases left unmatched: 5. Germline V CDR1 and CDR2: DFQATT, SNEGSKA (reference sequence). CDR3 size: 12 residues. The CDR3 DNA reads TGCAGTGTGGAAGGACAGGGCTATGGCTACACCTTC. As protein: CSVEGQGYGYTF.

This clonotype was counted only a few times. The chain has TRBV20-1 and TRBJ2-1, with 7 nucleotides matching TRBD2. Germline V CDR1 and CDR2: DFQATT, SNEGSKA (reference sequence). The ends lost 1 base at V and 4 bases at J; junction bases unmatched: 7. The length of the CDR3 is 15 residues. In DNA form, the CDR3 reads TGCAGTGCTAGAGGGAGCGGGACCCAATACAATGAGCAGTTCTTC. The encoded protein is CSARGSGTQYNEQFF.

V usage is TRBV29-1 and J usage is TRBJ2-5, with D hard to call. TRBJ2-7 matches the DNA end more closely, so the J call is doubtful. This CDR3 region has 11 residues. In germline, CDR1 is SQVTM, CDR2 ANQGSEA. The CDR3 nucleotides are TGCAGCGTTGCCAAAGGGTCCGAGCAGTACTTC. It codes for CSVAKGSEQYF.

The chain combines TRBV11-2 with TRBJ1-1, with D perhaps matching TRBD1 (5 bases). From germline, CDR1 is SGHAT and CDR2 FQNNGV. The germline V and J ends were trimmed by 1 base and 8 bases, with 17 bases remaining between them. There are 15 residues in the CDR3. DNA for the CDR3: TGTGCCAGCAGCTTAGGAGTGGGGCCGGCAACCGAAGCTTTCTTT. Protein sequence: CASSLGVGPATEAFF.

The V call is TRBV7-2, the J call TRBJ1-5; perhaps TRBD1 as D (6 bases). The CDR3 consists of 15 residues. Per germline, CDR1 SGHTA and CDR2 FQGNSA. The germline V and J ends were trimmed by 6 bases and 6 bases, with 18 bases remaining between them. The CDR3 region is CASSRTSGGRQPQHF. The CDR3 region has the DNA TGTGCCAGCAGTCGAACCTCCGGGGGGCGTCAGCCCCAGCATTTT.

This rearrangement joins TRBV13 to TRBJ2-7, with a weak D call TRBD1 (6 bases). The CDR3 consists of 15 residues. Germline V gene data show CDR1 as PRHDT and CDR2 as FYEKMQ (reference sequence). V lost 4 bases, J lost 0 bases, and 13 bases lay in between. CDR3 residues: CASSSQGPSSYEQYF. CDR3 nucleotide sequence: TGTGCCAGCAGCTCACAGGGCCCAAGCTCCTACGAGCAGTACTTC.

The chain links TRBV9 to TRBJ2-1; TRBD2 matches at 9 bases. Trimming at V came to 2 bases and at J to 4 bases, leaving 4 bases not matched to a gene. This CDR3 region has 15 residues. Germline V lookup: CDR1 SGDLS, CDR2 YYNGEE. CDR3 amino acids: CASSVTTSGYNEQFF. CDR3 DNA sequence: TGTGCCAGCAGCGTGACGACTAGCGGATACAATGAGCAGTTCTTC.

The V call is TRBV6-6, the J call TRBJ1-2, with D maybe TRBD1 (5 bases). The CDR3 totals 16 residues. Germline V gives CDR1 MNHNY, CDR2 SVGAGI (reference sequence). V gave up 2 bases and J gave up 2 bases, with 15 bases separating them. CDR3 region: CASSYRGGGINYGYTF. CDR3 nucleotides: TGTGCCAGCAGTTACCGTGGCGGGGGGATCAACTATGGCTACACCTTC.

This clonotype was picked up a small number of times. This chain connects TRBV18 to TRBJ2-1; D is possibly TRBD2 (6 bases). CDR3 length: 12 amino acids. Germline CDR1 is KGHSH and CDR2 is LQKENI. Between the trimmed V and J ends, which lost 2 bases and 10 bases, there was a span of 9 bases. CDR3 nucleotides: TGTGCCAGCTCACCAGGGGCGGGGGAGCAGTTCTTC. The encoded protein is CASSPGAGEQFF.

This clonotype was counted only a few times. This chain uses TRBV5-1 with TRBJ2-3; D may be TRBD1 (7 bases). Trimming removed 2 bases at V and 3 bases at J, with 13 bases between. This CDR3 is built from 15 residues. The V gene's germline CDR1 is SGHRS and CDR2 YFSETQ. The CDR3 loop reads CASSFGPGGTDTQYF. The DNA of the CDR3 is TGCGCCAGCAGCTTTGGGCCAGGGGGGACAGATACGCAGTATTTT.

V is TRBV4-1 and J is TRBJ1-1; D may be TRBD1 (6 bases). V lost 1 base to trimming and J lost 1 base, with 10 bases between them. Germline-derived CDR1 and CDR2 are MGHRA and YSYEKL. The CDR3 spans 15 residues. The CDR3 DNA reads TGCGCCAGCAGCCAAGTAGGGGGGGAGAACACTGAAGCTTTCTTT. Its protein is CASSQVGGENTEAFF.

The chain couples TRBV5-1 to TRBJ2-1, with a possible D match to TRBD1 (6 bases). Per the germline V gene, CDR1 is SGHRS and CDR2 is YFSETQ. The V gene lost 0 bases and the J gene lost 9 bases, with 10 bases spanning the gap. CDR3 size: 13 residues. For the CDR3, the DNA is TGCGCCAGCAGCTTGGGTGGGACATTTGAGCAGTTCTTC. It is translated as CASSLGGTFEQFF.

This clonotype was counted a few times. The chain joins TRBV24-1 to TRBJ2-1; D might be TRBD1 (5 bases). V was pared by 3 bases and J by 2 bases, with 10 bases between. Germline values: CDR1 KGHDR, CDR2 SFDVKD. The CDR3 spans 15 residues. CDR3 protein: CATSDAGSTYNEQFF. In DNA form, the CDR3 reads TGTGCCACCAGTGATGCAGGGTCCACCTACAATGAGCAGTTCTTC.

This clonotype was picked up a small number of times. The chain combines TRBV19 with TRBJ2-1; D may be TRBD1 (6 bases). In germline, CDR1 is LNHDA, CDR2 SQIVND (reference sequence). Trimming left V 3 bases short and J 2 bases short, with 14 bases between. This CDR3 is built from 16 residues. The DNA for the CDR3 is TGTGCCAGTAGTATTCTGACTGGGGGCACCTACAATGAGCAGTTCTTC. Translated: CASSILTGGTYNEQFF.

This clonotype has only a few counts. The chain carries TRBV4-1 and TRBJ2-1, with 8 bases fitting TRBD2. Looked up from germline, CDR1 is MGHRA and CDR2 is YSYEKL. J was trimmed by 8 bases and V by 8 bases; bases with no gene match: 14. This CDR3 spans 15 amino acids. As DNA, the CDR3 is TGCGCCAGCGGGACCACTAGCGGAGTGGTAGATGAGCAGTTCTTC. Translating gives CASGTTSGVVDEQFF.

This CDR3 reads CASSSPMVAGFPDTQYF. The CDR3 bases are TGTGCCAGCAGTTCCCCGATGGTAGCGGGATTTCCAGATACGCAGTATTTT. The rearrangement uses TRBV6-5 and TRBJ2-3; 8 bases line up with TRBD2. The CDR3 has 17 amino acids. The ends lost 4 bases at V and 4 bases at J; junction bases unmatched: 13. Germline V gene sequence: CDR1 MNHEY, CDR2 SVGAGI.

The table lists this clonotype with many counts. The chain carries TRBV29-1 and TRBJ2-3; D possibly uses TRBD1 or TRBD2 (6 bases each). Germline values: CDR1 SQVTM, CDR2 ANQGSEA. The CDR3 spans 12 residues. V lost 3 bases to trimming and J lost 5 bases, with 9 bases between them. In DNA, the CDR3 is TGCAGCGTTGAGGGGGGCGGAGATACGCAGTATTTT. Translating gives CSVEGGGDTQYF.